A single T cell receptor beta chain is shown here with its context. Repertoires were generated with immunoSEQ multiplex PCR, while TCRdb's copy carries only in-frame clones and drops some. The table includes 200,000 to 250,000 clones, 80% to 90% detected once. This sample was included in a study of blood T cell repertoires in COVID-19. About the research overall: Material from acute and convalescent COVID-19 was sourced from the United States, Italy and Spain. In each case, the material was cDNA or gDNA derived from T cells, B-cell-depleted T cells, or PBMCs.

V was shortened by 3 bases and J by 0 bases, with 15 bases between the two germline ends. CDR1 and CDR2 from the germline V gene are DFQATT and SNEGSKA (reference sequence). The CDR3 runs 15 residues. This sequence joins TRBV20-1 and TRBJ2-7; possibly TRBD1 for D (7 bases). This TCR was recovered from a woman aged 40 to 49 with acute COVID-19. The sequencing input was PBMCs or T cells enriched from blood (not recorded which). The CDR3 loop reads CSASRTQGGSYEQYF. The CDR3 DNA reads TGCAGTGCTAGTCGTACGCAGGGGGGCTCCTACGAGCAGTACTTC.